The 21 T cell receptor beta chains given below trace back to one sample, sequenced in a study of cytomegalovirus exposure and HLA in healthy donors. The PCR made use of 60 Vbeta and 13 Jbeta primers. The data were produced by immunoSEQ multiplex PCR, yet TCRdb's version contains in-frame clones alone and is incomplete. Of more than 110,000 clones detected, roughly 79% appear once; the ten largest clones hold about 2.8%. The sequenced material came from PBMCs. These receptors all stem from a male donor in good health and CMV-seronegative.

This clone was picked up a small number of times. The chain is built from TRBV9 and TRBJ2-7, with 8 bases aligning to TRBD1. CDR1 is SGDLS and CDR2 is YYNGEE in the germline V gene. With V trimmed by 3 bases and J by 4 bases, 6 bases remained unmatched. The CDR3 extends over 14 amino acids. This chain's CDR3 is CASSAGNRGYEQYF. Written as DNA, the CDR3 is TGTGCCAGCAGCGCTGGGAACAGGGGGTACGAGCAGTACTTC.

The chain carries TRBV10-2 and TRBJ2-5; tentative D call: TRBD2 (6 bases). The CDR3 has 14 residues. The V and J ends lost 4 bases and 1 base respectively, with 10 bases between them. In germline, CDR1 is WSHSY, CDR2 SAAADI. CDR3 sequence reads: CASSVTSLQETQYF. The CDR3 nucleotides are TGCGCCAGCAGTGTAACTAGCCTCCAAGAGACCCAGTACTTC.

In this sample, this clone turned up a few times. This rearrangement joins TRBV9 to TRBJ2-7; D call uncertain. This CDR3 is built from 14 residues. Germline V CDR1 and CDR2: SGDLS, YYNGEE. Trimming pared 0 bases from V and 0 bases from J, leaving 7 bases between. The DNA for the CDR3 is TGTGCCAGCAGCGTAGCGGCTAGCTCCTACGAGCAGTACTTC. As protein: CASSVAASSYEQYF.

The chain carries TRBV20-1 and TRBJ2-1; D remains unclear. CDR3 length: 11 residues. V dropped 1 base and J dropped 7 bases, with 5 bases sitting between them. Per germline, CDR1 DFQATT and CDR2 SNEGSKA (reference sequence). The CDR3 is CSARGDNEQFF. The CDR3 region has the DNA TGCAGTGCTAGAGGAGATAATGAGCAGTTCTTC.

The chain joins TRBV6-1 to TRBJ2-5; TRBD2 agrees at 11 bases. Germline V gene data show CDR1 as MNHNS and CDR2 as SASEGT. The CDR3 extends over 18 amino acids. V lost 2 bases to trimming and J lost 0 bases; unmatched junction nucleotides: 8. The DNA for the CDR3 is TGTGCCAGCAGTGAATCGGTAGCGGGGGGGCCCAACCAAGAGACCCAGTACTTC. Residues: CASSESVAGGPNQETQYF.

Notes on this clone: This sample includes further DNA sequences coding for the same CDR3. V gene TRBV5-1 combines with J gene TRBJ2-1; D uncertain. V was shortened by 0 bases and J by 3 bases, with 4 bases between the two germline ends. This CDR3 has 13 residues. The germline V gene encodes CDR1 SGHRS and CDR2 YFSETQ. The CDR3 sequence is CASSLGGYNEQFF. The CDR3 DNA reads TGCGCCAGCAGCTTGGGAGGCTACAATGAGCAGTTCTTC.

The V and J genes are TRBV5-1 and TRBJ2-2; no firm D call. Between the trimmed V and J ends, which lost 3 bases and 3 bases, there was a span of 30 bases. Germline V gene lookup returns CDR1 SGHRS and CDR2 YFSETQ. The length of the CDR3 is 21 residues. This CDR3 is CASSSAKLSRPANKDTGELFF. CDR3 in DNA: TGCGCCAGCAGCTCGGCCAAACTCTCCCGGCCAGCGAATAAAGACACCGGGGAGCTGTTTTTT.

This chain connects TRBV6-5 to TRBJ2-7; a weak D match, TRBD1 (6 bases). The germline V and J ends were trimmed by 6 bases and 3 bases, with 15 bases remaining between them. The CDR3 extends over 14 amino acids. Germline V gene lookup returns CDR1 MNHEY and CDR2 SVGAGI. The DNA of the CDR3 is TGTGCCAGCAGGGCGGAAGGGGGTTACTACGAGCAGTACTTC. This sequence encodes CASRAEGGYYEQYF.

CDR3 protein: CASSRLFDEQYF. Written as DNA, the CDR3 is TGTGCCAGCAGCCGTCTCTTTGACGAGCAGTACTTC. The gene calls are TRBV16 and TRBJ2-7; D gene unclear. Germline-derived CDR1 and CDR2 are KGHSY and FQNENV. There are 12 residues in the CDR3. Trimming stripped 4 bases from V and 5 bases from J, with 9 bases between. The whole variable domain, filled in from reference TRBV16 and TRBJ2-7, reads GEEVAQTPKHLVRGEGQKAKLYCAPIKGHSYVFWYQQVLKNEFKFLISFQNENVFDETGMPKERFSAKCLPNSPCSLEIQATKLEDSAVYFCASSRLFDEQYFGPGTRLTVT.

The V gene is TRBV4-2, the J gene TRBJ2-1; 12 bases line up with TRBD2. The germline V gene encodes CDR1 LGHNA and CDR2 YNFKEQ. V trimming: 1 base; J trimming: 8 bases; junction bases outside the gene matches: 3. The CDR3 length is 15 residues. The CDR3 DNA is TGTGCCAGCAGCCAAGGACTAGCGGGAGTTGATGAGCAGTTCTTC. It is translated as CASSQGLAGVDEQFF.

The chain joins TRBV6-1 to TRBJ2-7; D might be TRBD1 (5 bases). V lost 1 base and J 6 bases, leaving 10 bases between the germline ends. The CDR3 loop spans 13 amino acids. Per germline, CDR1 MNHNS and CDR2 SASEGT. CDR3 DNA sequence: TGTGCCAGCAGTGAAGGGGGCGAGGCCGAGCAGTACTTC. Its translation: CASSEGGEAEQYF.

This chain's CDR3 is CASSLEFSAQETQYF. CDR3 in DNA: TGTGCCAGCAGCTTAGAGTTTAGCGCCCAAGAGACCCAGTACTTC. This sequence joins TRBV7-9 and TRBJ2-5, with D possibly matching TRBD2 (5 bases). Per germline, CDR1 SEHNR and CDR2 FQNEAQ (reference sequence). The CDR3 spans 15 residues. Trimming pared 1 base from V and 1 base from J, leaving 10 bases between.

The V and J genes are TRBV30 and TRBJ2-1, with TRBD2 matching 12 bases. V dropped 0 bases and J dropped 10; count of bases not matched to a gene: 4. The CDR3 is 14 amino acids. Germline CDR1 and CDR2: GTSNPN and SVGIG (reference sequence). DNA for the CDR3: TGTGCCTGGAGTGTACTACTAGCGGGAGGCGAGCAGTTCTTC. Protein sequence: CAWSVLLAGGEQFF.

The chain combines TRBV5-1 with TRBJ1-4, with D unclear. This CDR3 contains 14 residues. The germline CDR1 and CDR2 sequences are SGHRS and YFSETQ. V was cut by 1 base and J by 0 bases, with 4 bases left in between. The DNA for the CDR3 is TGCGCCAGCAGCTTGACAGCAACTAATGAAAAACTGTTTTTT. Its translation: CASSLTATNEKLFF.

This chain links TRBV9 with TRBJ1-1; D uncertain. Deletions cut 3 bases from V and 1 base from J, with 7 bases between. Looked up from germline, CDR1 is SGDLS and CDR2 is YYNGEE. CDR3 length: 13 amino acids. CDR3 bases: TGTGCCAGCAGCGAACACCCGAACACTGAAGCTTTCTTT. This codes for CASSEHPNTEAFF.

This rearrangement joins TRBV7-2 to TRBJ1-2, with 9 bases aligning to TRBD1. V was clipped by 4 bases and J by 3 bases; unmatched bases: 6. The CDR3 covers 15 residues. Germline V gene sequence: CDR1 SGHTA, CDR2 FQGNSA. CDR3: CASSSNRGLDYGYTF. The CDR3 nucleotides read TGTGCCAGCAGCTCTAACAGGGGGCTTGACTATGGCTACACCTTC.

This chain joins TRBV27 and TRBJ1-2, with TRBD1 matching over 9 bases. Germline V gene sequence: CDR1 MNHEY, CDR2 SMNVEV (reference sequence). The CDR3 is made up of 14 amino acids. Losses at the gene ends were 2 bases for V and 7 bases for J; bases not matched to a gene: 5. CDR3 sequence: CASSLLQDRGGYTF. DNA for the CDR3: TGTGCCAGCAGTTTACTCCAGGACAGGGGTGGCTACACCTTC.

The rearrangement uses TRBV29-1 and TRBJ2-7, with D hard to call. The germline V gene has CDR1 SQVTM and CDR2 ANQGSEA. Between the trimmed V and J ends, which lost 5 bases and 3 bases, there was a span of 14 bases. This CDR3 has 13 residues. The CDR3 DNA reads as TGCAGCGTTATGCTAACAACTAACTACGAGCAGTACTTC. Translated: CSVMLTTNYEQYF.

This clone appeared once. The chain links TRBV7-2 to TRBJ1-2; a possible D gene is TRBD1 (5 bases). Germline assignment: CDR1 SGHTA and CDR2 FQGNSA. V lost 4 bases to trimming and J lost 6 bases, with 18 bases between them. The CDR3 consists of 15 residues. CDR3 sequence reads: CASSSYRYEDHGYTF. The CDR3 nucleotides read TGTGCCAGCAGCTCCTACAGGTACGAGGATCATGGCTACACCTTC.

This clone was found once. The CDR3 sequence is CASSPMVGATWGTYEQYF. Written as DNA, the CDR3 is TGTGCCAGCAGTCCCATGGTTGGGGCTACCTGGGGTACCTACGAGCAGTACTTC. The chain is built from TRBV27 and TRBJ2-7; weak D call: TRBD1 (5 bases). CDR3 size: 18 residues. The germline V gene encodes CDR1 MNHEY and CDR2 SMNVEV (reference sequence). V dropped 5 bases and J dropped 2 bases, with 25 bases sitting between them.

Points on this clone: The same CDR3 arises from other DNA sequences in this sample as well. The rearrangement links TRBV5-1 to TRBJ1-1, with D hard to call. Germline CDR1 and CDR2: SGHRS and YFSETQ. Between the trimmed V and J ends, which lost 4 bases and 3 bases, there was a span of 10 bases. The CDR3 is made up of 13 amino acids. The CDR3 DNA sequence: TGCGCCAGCAGCCCGGGCGGGGACACTGAAGCTTTCTTT. This encodes CASSPGGDTEAFF.